A selection of T cell receptor beta chains follows, all from one sample in a study of human T cells and chemical hapten exposure. TCRdb reprocessed the RACE reads via MiXCR and lists one record per CDR3 protein. The sample lists approximately 110,000 distinct CDR3 sequences; approximately 9.9% were seen once. Specimen: whole blood, collected in connection with sensitization to the hapten diphenylcyclopropenone (DPC). These TCRs come from a woman in her thirties or forties with alopecia areata. Some clones in this sample may be carry-over from other donors' samples. CDR3s include the opening cysteine and the closing phenylalanine or tryptophan. A D gene is named only where the DNA matches it firmly. Clone size is shown for a subset of rows, as once, few, many or a class of expanded clone.

TGTGCCAGCAGCTTAGTTTCGGGGACAAGAATCTACGAGCAGTACTTC CASSLVSGTRIYEQYF TRBJ2-7 TRBV7-9 NA NA
TGTGCCAGCACCCACCGACCTTGGGAGCAGTACTTC CASTHRPWEQYF TRBJ2-7 TRBV12-3/TRBV12-4 many NA
TGTGCCAGAAGCCAGTACTGGGGACTAGCGGACTCCTACGAGCAGTACTTC CARSQYWGLADSYEQYF TRBJ2-7 TRBV5-3 NA TRBD2
TGTGCCATCAGTGAGTCTACTAGCGGCTACAATGAGCAGTTCTTC CAISESTSGYNEQFF TRBJ2-1 TRBV10-3 few TRBD2
TGTGCCAGCAGCCCCCGGGACAGAGACACCGGGGAGCTGTTTTTT CASSPRDRDTGELFF TRBJ2-2 TRBV7-3 NA TRBD1
TGTGCCAGCAGCCGGGCTAGCGGGAGGCTCTCCTACGAGCAGTACTTC CASSRASGRLSYEQYF TRBJ2-7 TRBV14 NA TRBD2
TGTGCCAGCAGTTTACCCAATCAGCCCCAGCATTTT CASSLPNQPQHF TRBJ1-5 TRBV27 few NA
TGTGCCAGCAATGAAAGCGGGAGGGTTAGAAATGAGCAGTTCTTC CASNESGRVRNEQFF TRBJ2-1 TRBV28 few TRBD2
TGTGCCAGCAGCCAGACAGGGATGAGCTCCTACGAGCAGTACTTC CASSQTGMSSYEQYF TRBJ2-7 TRBV14 NA TRBD1
TGCAGTGCCAACCAACGTTCGGCTGAGCAGTTCTTC CSANQRSAEQFF TRBJ2-1 TRBV20-1 few NA
TGTGCCAGCAGCCAAGACAGGGGGCGCTTCCACGAGCAGTACTTC CASSQDRGRFHEQYF TRBJ2-7 TRBV9 many TRBD1
TGTGCCAGCACCCAGCCAGGGACAGTCCGATCGGAAGCTTTCTTT CASTQPGTVRSEAFF TRBJ1-1 TRBV6-6 NA TRBD1
TGTGCCAGCAGCCAAAGACCGCTAACCTACGAGCAGTACTTC CASSQRPLTYEQYF TRBJ2-7 TRBV3-1 many NA
TGTGCCAGCAGCAGCAGATACAAGGGTAGCACCGGGGAGCTGTTTTTT CASSSRYKGSTGELFF TRBJ2-2 TRBV13 few NA
TGTGCCAGCAGCTTGTCTGGCCCAGATACGCAGTATTTT CASSLSGPDTQYF TRBJ2-3 TRBV5-4 NA NA
TGTGCCAGCAGCCTCGGCTGGGGAGCTGAAGCTTTCTTT CASSLGWGAEAFF TRBJ1-1 TRBV3-1 few NA
TGCAGTGCTAGGGGGAACAGGTACCACGAGCAGTACTTC CSARGNRYHEQYF TRBJ2-7 TRBV20-1 few NA
TGCAGTGCTAGAGATCGAAGGTCTAGCGGGAACTCCTACGAGCAGTACTTC CSARDRRSSGNSYEQYF TRBJ2-7 TRBV20-1 NA TRBD2
TGTGCCAGCAGCGTAGGACAGGGTCCAGATACGCAGTATTTT CASSVGQGPDTQYF TRBJ2-3 TRBV7-2 many TRBD1
TGTGCCAGCAGCCCTCGAGGACTAGCGAATGAGCAGTTCTTC CASSPRGLANEQFF TRBJ2-1 TRBV7-9 NA TRBD2
TGTGCCAGCTCATATTCGACAGGGGGAGTTGGCACTGAAGCTTTCTTT CASSYSTGGVGTEAFF TRBJ1-1 TRBV18 many TRBD1
TGTGCCAGCAGCTTAGACCGAAACCTGAATTCACCCCTCCACTTT CASSLDRNLNSPLHF TRBJ1-6 TRBV7-2 few NA
TGCAGTGCCCCGTTTGGGGACAGGGATGAGACCCAGTACTTC CSAPFGDRDETQYF TRBJ2-5 TRBV20-1 many TRBD1
TGTGCCAGCAGCCCCGACAGGGCGAGCACTGAAGCTTTCTTT CASSPDRASTEAFF TRBJ1-1 TRBV4-2 NA TRBD1
TGTGCCAGCAGTTCTGTACGCTGGGGGGCGCGTGGCTACACCTTC CASSSVRWGARGYTF TRBJ1-2 TRBV12-3/TRBV12-4 few NA
TGCAGCTTCCGGTGGGTGCCCAGCACAGATACGCAGTATTTT CSFRWVPSTDTQYF TRBJ2-3 TRBV29-1 NA NA
TGTGCCAGCTCACCCCCTGGGGAGTATACGCAGTATTTT CASSPPGEYTQYF TRBJ2-3 TRBV18 NA NA
TGCGCCAGCAGCTTGAGAGGAGGGACTCAAGAGACCCAGTACTTC CASSLRGGTQETQYF TRBJ2-5 TRBV5-1 many NA
TGTGCCAGCAGTTACCGCGAAGGGTGGGAGCAGTACTTC CASSYREGWEQYF TRBJ2-7 TRBV6-5 many NA